A single sample is the source of the 17 T cell receptor beta chains below, sequenced in a study of response to subunit inactivated influenza vaccine. In TCRdb, the RT-PCR reads were re-called with MiXCR into one record per CDR3 protein. In the table there are around 580,000 distinct CDR3 sequences, 12% of which are singletons. The starting material was PBMCs from blood, obtained on the day of vaccination. The receptors stem from a man aged 50-59 years who received an inactivated influenza vaccine.

This clonotype was observed many times. The genes are TRBV30 and TRBJ2-2; possibly TRBD2 for D (7 bases). Trimming pared 1 base from V and 0 bases from J, leaving 15 bases between. CDR1 and CDR2 (germline): GTSNPN, SVGIG (reference sequence). The CDR3 consists of 17 residues. The CDR3 reads CAWSDGWGGPNTGELFF. DNA of the CDR3: TGTGCCTGGAGTGACGGCTGGGGGGGGCCGAACACCGGGGAGCTGTTTTTT.

This clonotype has more than one count but fewer than ten. The V call is TRBV20-1, the J call TRBJ2-1; 11 nucleotides line up with TRBD2. The germline V gene encodes CDR1 DFQATT and CDR2 SNEGSKA (reference sequence). This CDR3 has 16 amino acids. V lost 0 bases and J lost 2; bases outside the gene matches: 3. CDR3 nucleotides: TGCAGTGCTAGAGATGTGGGACTAGCGGCCTACAATGAGCAGTTCTTC. Its translation is CSARDVGLAAYNEQFF.

This chain uses TRBV28 with TRBJ1-4, with D hard to call. CDR3 length: 14 residues. The V gene lost 6 bases and the J gene lost 5 bases, with 13 bases spanning the gap. Germline-derived CDR1 and CDR2 are MDHEN and SYDVKM. CDR3 loop: CASRWRTTNEKLFF. CDR3 coding DNA: TGTGCCAGCAGGTGGAGGACCACAAATGAAAAACTGTTTTTT.

The chain links TRBV5-4 to TRBJ2-3; weak D call: TRBD2 (6 bases). V lost 6 bases, J lost 6 bases, and 17 bases lay in between. Germline V CDR1 and CDR2: SGHNT, YYREEE (reference sequence). The CDR3 has 14 amino acids. CDR3 in amino acids: CASNLAAVGDTQYF. As DNA, the CDR3 is TGTGCCAGCAACTTAGCGGCCGTGGGGGATACGCAGTATTTT.

This clonotype has only a few counts. The chain joins TRBV4-1 to TRBJ2-2; TRBD2 matches 7 bases. Looked up from germline, CDR1 is MGHRA and CDR2 is YSYEKL. The CDR3 spans 19 residues. Trimming cost V 2 bases and J 2 bases; bases outside gene matches: 14. The CDR3 sequence is CASSQFTPQSGKNTGELFF. CDR3 DNA: TGCGCCAGCAGCCAATTCACCCCCCAAAGCGGGAAAAACACCGGGGAGCTGTTTTTT.

This clonotype has a handful of counts. The chain links TRBV5-1 to TRBJ2-5; the match to TRBD2 covers 8 bases. Losses at the gene ends were 3 bases for V and 3 bases for J; bases not matched to a gene: 7. Germline V gene lookup returns CDR1 SGHRS and CDR2 YFSETQ. CDR3 size: 15 residues. CDR3 sequence reads: CASSWRGVVEETQYF. Here the CDR3 DNA reads TGCGCCAGCAGCTGGCGGGGGGTAGTGGAAGAGACCCAGTACTTC.

The rearrangement links TRBV7-2 to TRBJ2-1; 10 nucleotides align to TRBD2. CDR3 length: 17 residues. J was trimmed by 10 bases and V by 5 bases; bases with no gene match: 17. Germline CDR1 and CDR2: SGHTA and FQGNSA. CDR3: CASSPSGGLAGEGEQFF. The DNA of the CDR3 is TGTGCCAGCAGCCCTTCAGGTGGGCTAGCGGGGGAGGGGGAGCAGTTCTTC.

The chain recombines TRBV20-1 with TRBJ2-2; the D gene is possibly TRBD1 (5 bases). The CDR3 totals 12 residues. Germline values: CDR1 DFQATT, CDR2 SNEGSKA (reference sequence). V was clipped by 3 bases and J by 10 bases, with 12 bases between them. Here the CDR3 DNA reads TGCAGTGCTAGGGACCAGGGCGAGGAGCTGTTTTTT. Translating gives CSARDQGEELFF.

The V gene is TRBV13, the J gene TRBJ1-1, with 7 bases identical to TRBD1. This CDR3 spans 12 amino acids. The junction had 5 bases not matched to a gene; V was cut back by 2 bases and J by 11 bases. Germline values: CDR1 PRHDT, CDR2 FYEKMQ (reference sequence). The CDR3 bases are TGTGCCAGCAGCTTAAGGACAGGAACCGCTTTCTTT. It translates to CASSLRTGTAFF. The whole variable domain, remainder taken from reference TRBV13 and TRBJ1-1, is AAGVIQSPRHLIKEKRETATLKCYPIPRHDTVYWYQQGPGQDPQFLISFYEKMQSDKGSIPDRFSAQQFSDYHSELNMSSLELGDSALYFCASSLRTGTAFFGQGTRLTVV.

The chain combines TRBV20-1 with TRBJ2-5; D is unclear. V dropped 0 bases and J dropped 2 bases, with 16 bases sitting between them. The CDR3 is made up of 16 amino acids. Germline V gene lookup returns CDR1 DFQATT and CDR2 SNEGSKA (reference sequence). CDR3 residues: CSARDSLKVPQETQYF. CDR3 nucleotide sequence: TGCAGTGCTAGAGATTCCCTAAAGGTCCCTCAAGAGACCCAGTACTTC.

The sample holds many counts of this clonotype. The V call is TRBV12-3 or TRBV12-4, the J call TRBJ2-1; possibly TRBD1 for D (6 bases). The CDR3 consists of 11 residues. With 3 bases removed from V and 12 bases from J, the gap between germline ends came to 9 bases. This CDR3 is CASSLGAAQFF. The CDR3 bases are TGTGCCAGCAGTTTGGGGGCAGCGCAGTTCTTC.

This clonotype has just a few counts. The V call is TRBV15, the J call TRBJ2-2; D not certain. Trimming took 3 bases from V and 8 from J, leaving 16 bases between them. CDR3 length: 15 residues. The germline V gene has CDR1 LNHNV and CDR2 YYDKDF (reference sequence). In nucleotides, the CDR3 is TGTGCCACCAGCAGTTTCGAGCCGACTTCGGGGGAGCTGTTTTTT. Residues: CATSSFEPTSGELFF.

This clonotype was seen a few times. The chain employs TRBV7-6 and TRBJ1-6; 7 bases are shared with TRBD1. Trimming at V came to 5 bases and at J to 7 bases, leaving 5 bases not matched to a gene. Germline V lookup: CDR1 SGHVS, CDR2 FNYEAQ. This CDR3 is built from 14 residues. This chain's CDR3 is CASSPQGGNSPLHF. CDR3 nucleotides: TGTGCCAGCAGCCCCCAGGGGGGGAATTCACCCCTCCACTTT.

This clonotype was observed a few times. V is TRBV15 and J is TRBJ1-2; D not certain. Deletions cut 1 base from V and 4 bases from J, with 13 bases between. Germline V gene lookup returns CDR1 LNHNV and CDR2 YYDKDF (reference sequence). This CDR3 spans 15 amino acids. CDR3 nucleotide sequence: TGTGCCACCAGCAGAGTCGCAGGAAATTTCTATGGCTACACCTTC. This codes for CATSRVAGNFYGYTF.

This clonotype came up many times. The V call is TRBV6-1, the J call TRBJ2-3; possibly TRBD2 for D (5 bases). Germline CDR1 MNHNS, CDR2 SASEGT. This CDR3 has 15 residues. V was clipped by 5 bases and J by 5 bases, with 17 bases between them. CDR3 DNA: TGTGCCAGCAGTCCCGGTCTATTGGGGAGAGATACGCAGTATTTT. It yields the protein CASSPGLLGRDTQYF.

The table lists this clonotype with a few counts. This sequence joins TRBV18 and TRBJ2-5; the D gene is possibly TRBD2 (5 bases). The CDR3 extends over 13 amino acids. Trimming shortened V by 8 bases and J by 1 base, and 11 bases separated the two germline ends. CDR1 and CDR2 (germline): KGHSH, LQKENI. The CDR3 protein is CASTGLGQETQYF. The DNA of the CDR3 is TGTGCCAGCACCGGACTGGGCCAAGAGACCCAGTACTTC.

This clonotype showed up just a few times. The rearrangement joins TRBV11-2 to TRBJ2-3; TRBD2 is a possible D gene (5 bases). CDR1 is SGHAT and CDR2 is FQNNGV in the germline V gene. This CDR3 region has 18 residues. V lost 2 bases and J lost 5, with 23 bases in between. In DNA, the CDR3 is TGTGCCAGCAGCTTAAGAGGATTGGGTGGGAGTGTGAGAGATACGCAGTATTTT. It codes for CASSLRGLGGSVRDTQYF.